These 26 T cell receptor beta chains share one sample of origin, sequenced in a study of monozygotic twins with inflammatory bowel disease. TCRdb derives one entry per CDR3 protein from the 5' RACE reads, leaving out DNA. This repertoire comprises about 300,000 distinct CDR3 sequences; its ten largest clones make up less than 6.5%. Material: blood. The receptors stem from a human donor with ulcerative colitis or Crohn's disease, or a healthy co-twin of an affected twin (not recorded which).

J is TRBJ2-7 and V is TRBV6-5; TCRdb indicates TRBD2, and absent DNA this call remains unverified. The CDR3 runs 16 residues. Germline CDR1 MNHEY, CDR2 SVGAGI. This chain's CDR3 is CASSYSGSGGKNEQYF.

V usage is TRBV7-2 and J usage is TRBJ1-2; the TCRdb call, TRBD1, lacks DNA for checking. This CDR3 region has 15 residues. Germline loops: CDR1 SGHTA, CDR2 FQGNSA. The CDR3 loop is CASSLMTGRESGYTF.

This chain uses TRBV6-2 or TRBV6-3 with TRBJ1-5. Germline V gene lookup returns CDR1 MNHEY and CDR2 SVGEGT. This CDR3 comprises 12 residues. The CDR3 region is CASSYGDQPQHF.

The V gene is TRBV30, the J gene TRBJ2-1; TCRdb returns TRBD1, unconfirmable since there is no DNA. The germline gives CDR1 GTSNPN, CDR2 SVGIG (reference sequence). CDR3 size: 13 residues. CDR3: CAWSVVGGARPVF.

V gene TRBV9 combines with J gene TRBJ2-5; TCRdb selects TRBD1, and the lack of DNA leaves this call unchecked. Germline V gene lookup returns CDR1 SGDLS and CDR2 YYNGEE. The CDR3 loop spans 14 amino acids. The CDR3 loop reads CASSVGRVEETQYF.

This rearrangement joins TRBV28 to TRBJ1-4; checking the TCRdb D call of TRBD1 is not possible without DNA. The CDR3 consists of 19 residues. CDR1 and CDR2 (germline): MDHEN, SYDVKM. This chain's CDR3 is CASLDSLGTDSNTNEKLFF.

The chain combines TRBV5-4 with TRBJ2-5; TCRdb lists TRBD1, though no DNA is available to test this call. Germline assignment: CDR1 SGHNT and CDR2 YYREEE (reference sequence). The CDR3 covers 14 residues. Here the CDR3 reads CASSGTGGGETQYF.

V usage is TRBV5-5 and J usage is TRBJ2-7; TCRdb reports TRBD1, a call that lacks DNA to check it against. Germline V gene sequence: CDR1 SGHKS, CDR2 YYEKEE (reference sequence). The CDR3 has 14 amino acids. The CDR3 region is CASSLGSTVGKQYF.

The chain uses TRBV28 and TRBJ2-1. The CDR3 loop spans 13 amino acids. The germline V gene has CDR1 MDHEN and CDR2 SYDVKM. The CDR3 loop reads CASTFSSYNEQFF.

The chain carries TRBV18 and TRBJ1-6. The CDR3 is 16 residues long. Germline V lookup: CDR1 KGHSH, CDR2 LQKENI. CDR3 amino acids: CASSPDLASYNSPLHF. The variable domain in full, completed from reference TRBV18 and TRBJ1-6, reads NAGVMQNPRHLVRRRGQEARLRCSPMKGHSHVYWYRQLPEEGLKFMVYLQKENIIDESGMPKERFSAEFPKEGPSILRIQQVVRGDSAAYFCASSPDLASYNSPLHFGNGTRLTVT.

The chain uses TRBV4-3 and TRBJ1-5; TCRdb calls TRBD1, which cannot be checked without DNA. The CDR3 is 14 residues long. Germline CDR1 LGHNA, CDR2 YSLEER. The chain's CDR3 is CASSQGAGNQPQHF.

The V gene is TRBV4-3, the J gene TRBJ2-5; TCRdb's D gene call, TRBD2, goes unchecked for lack of DNA. Germline CDR1 LGHNA, CDR2 YSLEER. There are 17 residues in the CDR3. CDR3 amino acids: CASSQDRAAGRRQTQYF.

The chain uses TRBV29-1 and TRBJ1-1; TCRdb outputs TRBD1, but without DNA this stays unchecked. The V gene's germline CDR1 is SQVTM and CDR2 ANQGSEA. This CDR3 is 13 amino acids long. This CDR3 reads CSVPGRGNTEAFF.

This sequence joins TRBV9 and TRBJ2-7; TCRdb returns TRBD1, unconfirmable since there is no DNA. The CDR3 is made up of 15 amino acids. CDR1 SGDLS and CDR2 YYNGEE come from the germline V gene. This chain's CDR3 is CASSVDGDTRGEQYF. Combining the CDR3 with reference TRBV9 and TRBJ2-7 gives the whole variable domain DSGVTQTPKHLITATGQRVTLRCSPRSGDLSVYWYQQSLDQGLQFLIQYYNGEERAKGNILERFSAQQFPDLHSELNLSSLELGDSALYFCASSVDGDTRGEQYFGPGTRLTVT.

The chain combines TRBV5-4 with TRBJ2-3; the D call of TRBD2 rests on TCRdb alone, since no DNA is present to check it. Germline CDR1 SGHNT, CDR2 YYREEE (reference sequence). The CDR3 is 15 amino acids. CDR3 loop: CASSPSGSGGDTQYF.

CDR3 residues: CASSPTRETQYF. J is TRBJ2-5 and V is TRBV7-9. Germline loops: CDR1 SEHNR, CDR2 FQNEAQ (reference sequence). The CDR3 has 12 amino acids. The complete variable domain, with remaining parts taken from reference TRBV7-9 and TRBJ2-5, reads DTGVSQNPRHKITKRGQNVTFRCDPISEHNRLYWYRQTLGQGPEFLTYFQNEAQLEKSRLLSDRFSAERPKGSFSTLEIQRTEQGDSAMYLCASSPTRETQYFGPGTRLLVL.

The chain carries TRBV6-5 and TRBJ2-3; TCRdb reports TRBD1, a call that lacks DNA to check it against. Germline V gene sequence: CDR1 MNHEY, CDR2 SVGAGI. The length of the CDR3 is 14 residues. The CDR3 loop reads CASSYGRGADTQYF.

V usage is TRBV6-1 and J usage is TRBJ1-2; TCRdb calls TRBD1, which cannot be checked without DNA. The CDR3 length is 13 residues. The V gene's germline CDR1 is MNHNS and CDR2 SASEGT. This chain's CDR3 is CASSYRDNYGYTF.

V usage is TRBV7-8 and J usage is TRBJ2-4. Germline CDR1 and CDR2: SGHVS and FQNEAQ. The CDR3 loop spans 18 amino acids. The chain's CDR3 is CASSPKVYTGLSKNIQYF.

The chain employs TRBV6-5 and TRBJ1-4; TCRdb's D gene call, TRBD1, goes unchecked for lack of DNA. The germline CDR1 and CDR2 sequences are MNHEY and SVGAGI. The CDR3 extends over 16 amino acids. CDR3 residues: CASSYQGAVSNEKLFF.

This chain links TRBV4-3 with TRBJ2-2; no DNA is available, so the TRBD2 call from TCRdb remains unchecked. CDR1 is LGHNA, CDR2 YSLEER, per germline. The CDR3 totals 15 residues. The chain's CDR3 is CASSQVERSTGELFF.

This chain connects TRBV20-1 to TRBJ2-1; there is no DNA to check the TCRdb D call of TRBD2. The CDR3 is 14 residues long. Germline V gene sequence: CDR1 DFQATT, CDR2 SNEGSKA (reference sequence). CDR3 in amino acids: CSAEDRSSYNEQFF.

The V gene is TRBV11-1, the J gene TRBJ2-4; TCRdb reports TRBD1, a call that lacks DNA to check it against. From germline, CDR1 is SGHAT and CDR2 FQDESV (reference sequence). This CDR3 is 20 amino acids long. CDR3 residues: CASSLDESGHIPGAKNIQYF.

J is TRBJ1-3 and V is TRBV6-5. CDR3 length equals 17 residues. Germline values: CDR1 MNHEY, CDR2 SVGAGI. This CDR3 is CASSYSMGQSSGNTIYF.

This rearrangement joins TRBV18 to TRBJ2-7; TCRdb's assignment of TRBD1 cannot be checked, as there is no DNA. The CDR3 sequence is 15 residues long. Germline CDR1 reads KGHSH; CDR2 reads LQKENI. The CDR3 region is CASSPVRGDSYEQYF.

The chain has TRBV4-3 and TRBJ2-6. The CDR3 spans 17 residues. CDR1 and CDR2 (germline): LGHNA, YSLEER. This chain's CDR3 is CASSQHARGSGANVLTF.